This T cell receptor (beta chain) was found in a study of technical replicates of blood from several donors. The method was immunoSEQ multiplex PCR; TCRdb's version includes in-frame clones alone and lacks a portion of them. The sample shows roughly 85,000 clones, about 93% of them seen only once. Germline CDR1 is MDHEN and CDR2 is SYDVKM. With 7 bases removed from V and 1 base from J, the gap between germline ends came to 17 bases. The CDR3 runs to 16 residues. Sequences were obtained from T cells isolated from PBMCs. The V call is TRBV28, the J call TRBJ1-3; D is unresolved. This sequence originates from a human donor in good health. Here the CDR3 reads CASIGSPGKSGNTIYF. CDR3 nucleotides: TGTGCCAGCATTGGGAGCCCGGGGAAGTCTGGAAACACCATATATTTT.